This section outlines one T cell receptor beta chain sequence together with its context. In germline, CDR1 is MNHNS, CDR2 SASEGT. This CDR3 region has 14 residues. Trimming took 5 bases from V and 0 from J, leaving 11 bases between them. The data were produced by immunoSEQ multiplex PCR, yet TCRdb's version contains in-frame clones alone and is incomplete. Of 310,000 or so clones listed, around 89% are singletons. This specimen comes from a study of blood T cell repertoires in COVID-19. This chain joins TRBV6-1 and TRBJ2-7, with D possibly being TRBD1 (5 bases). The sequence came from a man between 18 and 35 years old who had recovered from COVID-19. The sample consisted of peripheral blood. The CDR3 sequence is CASSFRQSSYEQYF. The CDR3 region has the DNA TGTGCCAGCAGTTTCAGACAGAGCTCCTACGAGCAGTACTTC.